The 25 T cell receptor beta chains presented below share a single source sample, sequenced in a study of T cells in Graves' hyperthyroidism and ophthalmopathy. The investigators amplified TCR beta CDR3 regions from RNA transcripts. The HTBI primer set served for first-round RT-PCR of the TCR CDR3. TCRdb used MiXCR to reprocess the multiplex PCR reads, holding one entry per CDR3 protein. The table shows more than 150,000 distinct CDR3 sequences, with over 15% occurring only once. Sequencing used blood. Every receptor here comes from a woman between 45 and 65 years old with Graves' hyperthyroidism.

This clonotype was detected many times. J is TRBJ2-3 and V is TRBV18; D uncertain. From germline, CDR1 is KGHSH and CDR2 LQKENI. Trimming took off 4 bases at V and 5 bases at J, with 19 bases between the two ends. This CDR3 is 16 amino acids long. The CDR3 bases are TGTGCCAGCTCACTACAGACCCAGGCCTTAATAGATACGCAGTATTTT. It yields the protein CASSLQTQALIDTQYF.

This clonotype was detected many times. Here the CDR3 reads CSVVGTNYGYTF. The CDR3 DNA follows: TGCAGCGTTGTCGGGACTAACTATGGCTACACCTTC. The genes are TRBV29-1 and TRBJ1-2; unclear D gene. There are 12 residues in the CDR3. V was cut by 4 bases and J by 0 bases, with 6 bases left in between. Germline assignment: CDR1 SQVTM and CDR2 ANQGSEA.

This clonotype was counted ten times or more. The chain uses TRBV6-1 and TRBJ1-5; unclear D gene. Germline V gene data show CDR1 as MNHNS and CDR2 as SASEGT. CDR3 length: 15 residues. V was shortened by 5 bases and J by 0 bases, with 11 bases between the two germline ends. CDR3 coding DNA: TGTGCCAGCAGTACGTCAGCCGATAGCAATCAGCCCCAGCATTTT. It yields the protein CASSTSADSNQPQHF.

This clonotype was seen many times. This rearrangement joins TRBV15 to TRBJ1-2, with D possibly TRBD1 on 6 matching bases. The length of the CDR3 is 15 residues. Germline V gives CDR1 LNHNV, CDR2 YYDKDF (reference sequence). V was cut by 0 bases and J by 6 bases, with 14 bases left in between. Here the CDR3 reads CATSRDLWQGNGYTF. CDR3 nucleotides: TGTGCCACCAGCAGAGATCTATGGCAGGGGAATGGCTACACCTTC.

This clonotype has a count of ten or more. In DNA form, the CDR3 reads TGTGCCAGCAGCCTGGGGACAGGGGGCAGCTATGGCTACACCTTC. Amino acids: CASSLGTGGSYGYTF. The V gene is TRBV7-2, the J gene TRBJ1-2; 12 bases agree with TRBD1. Germline CDR1 reads SGHTA; CDR2 reads FQGNSA. This CDR3 has 15 amino acids. Trimming at V came to 5 bases and at J to 4 bases, leaving 5 bases not matched to a gene.

This clonotype was recorded a few times. DNA of the CDR3: TGTGCCAGCACCCCGACAATTCCCTCCTACGAGCAGTACTTC. This codes for CASTPTIPSYEQYF. The V and J genes are TRBV5-5 and TRBJ2-7; D is unresolved. V shed 6 bases and J shed 0 bases, with 13 bases lying between them. This CDR3 is built from 14 residues. The V gene's germline CDR1 is SGHKS and CDR2 YYEKEE (reference sequence).

Ten or more counts support this clonotype. V and J are TRBV12-3 or TRBV12-4 and TRBJ2-5; no clear D. Deletions cut 2 bases from V and 1 base from J, with 11 bases between. This CDR3 region has 15 residues. The CDR3 region is CASSLQENFQETQYF. In DNA, the CDR3 is TGTGCCAGCAGTTTACAGGAGAACTTCCAAGAGACCCAGTACTTC.

This clonotype has ten or more counts. The chain employs TRBV2 and TRBJ2-7, with TRBD2 as a possible D gene (5 bases). This CDR3 is built from 12 residues. Germline V lookup: CDR1 SNHLY, CDR2 FYNNEI. The ends were cut back, 5 bases at V and 5 bases at J, with 10 bases in the middle. Written as DNA, the CDR3 is TGTGCCAGCAGTCCCGGGGAAGACGAGCAGTACTTC. It is translated as CASSPGEDEQYF.

This clonotype has a count of ten or more. The chain combines TRBV7-3 with TRBJ2-3, with a possible D match to TRBD1 (6 bases). Deletions cut 5 bases from V and 0 bases from J, with 15 bases between. The germline V gene encodes CDR1 SGHTA and CDR2 FQGTGA. CDR3 length equals 16 residues. The CDR3 sequence is CASSVNGGHSTDTQYF. In DNA, the CDR3 is TGTGCCAGCAGCGTCAATGGGGGACACAGCACAGATACGCAGTATTTT.

This clonotype has ten or more counts. This rearrangement joins TRBV11-2 to TRBJ1-3; tentative D call: TRBD1 (5 bases). CDR1 is SGHAT, CDR2 FQNNGV, per germline. This CDR3 comprises 14 residues. V was pared by 10 bases and J by 4 bases, with 17 bases between. The CDR3 here is CAITHRRRGNTIYF. In DNA, the CDR3 is TGTGCCATAACTCACAGGAGACGAGGAAACACCATATATTTT.

There are many counts of this clonotype. The chain employs TRBV5-1 and TRBJ1-2, with D possibly matching TRBD1 (6 bases). V gave up 4 bases and J gave up 3 bases, with 13 bases separating them. The CDR3 covers 14 residues. Germline-derived CDR1 and CDR2 are SGHRS and YFSETQ. The chain's CDR3 is CASSLTGKDYGYTF. DNA of the CDR3: TGCGCCAGCAGCCTCACAGGGAAAGACTATGGCTACACCTTC.

V usage is TRBV3-1 and J usage is TRBJ2-7, with D uncertain. V dropped 6 bases and J dropped 4 bases, with 7 bases sitting between them. CDR3 length equals 11 residues. Per the germline V gene, CDR1 is LGHDT and CDR2 is YNNKEL (reference sequence). The CDR3, as DNA: TGTGCCAGCAGACCCAATTACGAGCAGTACTTC. This translates into CASRPNYEQYF.

This clonotype was seen repeatedly, ten times or more. This chain joins TRBV29-1 and TRBJ2-7; tentatively, D is TRBD1 (5 bases). The CDR3 has 13 amino acids. Trimming pared 4 bases from V and 0 bases from J, leaving 10 bases between. CDR1 is SQVTM and CDR2 is ANQGSEA in the germline V gene. For the CDR3, the DNA is TGCAGCGTTGTGGCAGGGAACTCCTACGAGCAGTACTTC. It is translated as CSVVAGNSYEQYF.

Ten or more counts support this clonotype. V gene TRBV27 combines with J gene TRBJ1-1, with a weak D call TRBD1 (6 bases). Germline values: CDR1 MNHEY, CDR2 SMNVEV (reference sequence). Trimming stripped 0 bases from V and 7 bases from J, with 6 bases between. The CDR3 is 12 residues long. The CDR3 reads CASSLSRGEAFF. The CDR3 nucleotides are TGTGCCAGCAGTTTATCCAGGGGTGAAGCTTTCTTT.

The table lists this clonotype with many counts. V gene TRBV3-1 combines with J gene TRBJ2-5; D is undetermined. Germline V gene sequence: CDR1 LGHDT, CDR2 YNNKEL (reference sequence). V lost 4 bases, J lost 1 base, and 7 bases lay in between. This CDR3 contains 13 residues. CDR3 nucleotide sequence: TGTGCCAGCAGCCCATCCACCCAAGAGACCCAGTACTTC. Amino acids: CASSPSTQETQYF.

This clonotype was seen ten or more times. The genes are TRBV15 and TRBJ2-5; unclear D gene. V was clipped by 0 bases and J by 0 bases, with 8 bases between them. Per the germline V gene, CDR1 is LNHNV and CDR2 is YYDKDF (reference sequence). The CDR3 is 15 amino acids. The CDR3 sequence is CATSREAVNQETQYF. For the CDR3, the DNA is TGTGCCACCAGCAGAGAGGCAGTGAACCAAGAGACCCAGTACTTC.

There are many counts of this clonotype. The chain carries TRBV7-2 and TRBJ2-1, with TRBD1 matching over 9 bases. CDR3 length: 15 amino acids. V was pared by 5 bases and J by 5 bases, with 7 bases of the junction left unmatched. Germline lookup yields CDR1 SGHTA and CDR2 FQGNSA. CDR3 amino acids: CASSRDRVVDNEQFF. CDR3 nucleotide sequence: TGTGCCAGCAGCCGGGACAGGGTTGTGGACAATGAGCAGTTCTTC. The full variable domain, completed using reference TRBV7-2 and TRBJ2-1, is GAGVSQSPSNKVTEKGKDVELRCDPISGHTALYWYRQSLGQGLEFLIYFQGNSAPDKSGLPSDRFSAERTGGSVSTLTIQRTQQEDSAVYLCASSRDRVVDNEQFFGPGTRLTVL.

This clonotype has at least ten counts. The chain links TRBV12-3 or TRBV12-4 to TRBJ1-1; TRBD1 is a possible D gene (6 bases). The CDR3 extends over 14 amino acids. V was cut by 3 bases and J by 6 bases, with 14 bases left in between. The CDR3 here is CASSFTGRRAEAFF. The CDR3 DNA follows: TGTGCCAGCAGTTTCACAGGGAGGAGGGCTGAAGCTTTCTTT.

In the case of this clonotype: A much larger clone differs by one base, so this may be a read error. The chain is built from TRBV7-3 and TRBJ1-4, with D perhaps TRBD1 (5 bases). The germline V and J ends were trimmed by 9 bases and 13 bases, with 24 bases remaining between them. The CDR3 extends over 14 amino acids. Per the germline V gene, CDR1 is SGHTA and CDR2 is FQGTGA. CDR3 protein: CARCLGGGPFSLFF. The DNA for the CDR3 is TGTGCCAGATGCTTGGGGGGGGGACCGTTTTCACTGTTTTTT. Based on the CDR3 plus reference TRBV7-3 and TRBJ1-4, the full variable domain is GAGVSQTPSNKVTEKGKYVELRCDPISGHTALYWYRQSLGQGPEFLIYFQGTGAADDSGLPNDRFFAVRPEGSVSTLKIQRTERGDSAVYLCARCLGGGPFSLFFGSGTQLSVL.

This rearrangement joins TRBV4-1 to TRBJ1-4; 9 bases match TRBD1. Looked up from germline, CDR1 is MGHRA and CDR2 is YSYEKL. The ends lost 6 bases at V and 8 bases at J; junction bases unmatched: 16. The CDR3 sequence is 17 residues long. The CDR3 DNA reads as TGCGCCAGCAGACTAGAGTCTGGGACAGGGTATGGGGAAAAACTGTTTTTT. It is translated as CASRLESGTGYGEKLFF.

This clonotype occurred many times. The V gene is TRBV28, the J gene TRBJ2-7; TRBD1 matches at 8 bases. Germline V CDR1 and CDR2: MDHEN, SYDVKM. The CDR3 has 15 residues. J lost 1 base, V lost 8 bases, and 10 bases had no gene match. The CDR3: CASGPRGRLSYEQYF. In DNA form, the CDR3 reads TGTGCCAGCGGCCCCAGGGGGCGTCTATCCTACGAGCAGTACTTC.

This clonotype was detected only a few times. The J gene is TRBJ2-5, the V gene TRBV5-1; 7 bases are shared with TRBD1. The CDR3 spans 15 residues. Germline V gene lookup returns CDR1 SGHRS and CDR2 YFSETQ. V lost 3 bases to trimming and J lost 5 bases; unmatched junction nucleotides: 10. The CDR3 is CASSSIRQGRETQYF. CDR3 coding DNA: TGCGCCAGCAGCTCCATAAGACAGGGCCGGGAGACCCAGTACTTC.

The table lists this clonotype with many counts. The CDR3 coding sequence is TGCGCCAGCAGCTTGGGGGCTGGGGTGGATGTTAACACTGAAGCTTTCTTT. Translated: CASSLGAGVDVNTEAFF. J is TRBJ1-1 and V is TRBV5-1; D remains unclear. This CDR3 has 17 residues. Germline V CDR1 and CDR2: SGHRS, YFSETQ. V lost 0 bases to trimming and J lost 2 bases, with 17 bases between them.

The chain combines TRBV4-1 with TRBJ2-3; 9 bases align to TRBD2. Germline V CDR1 and CDR2: MGHRA, YSYEKL. The CDR3 totals 16 residues. V shed 0 bases, J shed 5 bases, and the junction held 6 bases outside the gene matches. This chain's CDR3 is CASSQDYIAGVDTQYF. Here the CDR3 DNA reads TGCGCCAGCAGCCAAGATTACATAGCGGGGGTAGATACGCAGTATTTT.

This clonotype was recorded a few times. V usage is TRBV4-2 and J usage is TRBJ1-2, with D tentatively TRBD1 (5 bases). Trimming took 3 bases from V and 4 from J, leaving 9 bases between them. Looked up from germline, CDR1 is LGHNA and CDR2 is YNFKEQ. The CDR3 spans 13 residues. The CDR3 is CASSQGVFYGYTF. The CDR3 DNA reads as TGTGCCAGCAGCCAGGGGGTTTTCTATGGCTACACCTTC.